Presented here are 10 T cell receptor beta chains from one specimen sequenced in a study of blood T cell repertoires in COVID-19. Assay used: immunoSEQ multiplex PCR; TCRdb lists only in-frame clones, some missing. The sample consists of about 190,000 clones, roughly 83% of them appearing once. Sequencing used PBMCs or T cells enriched from blood (not recorded which). These receptors were taken from a man aged 35 to 55 with acute COVID-19.

The chain couples TRBV4-3 to TRBJ2-2; D might be TRBD1 (5 bases). Germline V lookup: CDR1 LGHNA, CDR2 YSLEER. V lost 0 bases and J 1 base, leaving 9 bases between the germline ends. The CDR3 covers 16 residues. The chain's CDR3 is CASSQEGAQNTGELFF. Here the CDR3 DNA reads TGCGCCAGCAGCCAAGAAGGGGCCCAGAACACCGGGGAGCTGTTTTTT.

The J gene is TRBJ2-7, the V gene TRBV6-5; perhaps TRBD1 as D (6 bases). The V and J ends lost 6 bases and 6 bases respectively, with 21 bases between them. CDR1 and CDR2 (germline): MNHEY, SVGAGI. This CDR3 has 15 residues. CDR3 region: CASRVEVAGVTEQYF. The DNA of the CDR3 is TGTGCCAGCAGAGTTGAGGTGGCAGGGGTGACCGAGCAGTACTTC.

The chain employs TRBV7-2 and TRBJ2-2; the D is unclear. There are 14 residues in the CDR3. V lost 8 bases and J 1 base, leaving 11 bases between the germline ends. Germline lookup yields CDR1 SGHTA and CDR2 FQGNSA. The CDR3 DNA sequence: TGTGCCAGCCGCAAAGACTGGAACACCGGGGAGCTGTTTTTT. Residues: CASRKDWNTGELFF. The full variable domain, in which reference TRBV7-2 and TRBJ2-2 provide the parts outside the CDR3, is GAGVSQSPSNKVTEKGKDVELRCDPISGHTALYWYRQSLGQGLEFLIYFQGNSAPDKSGLPSDRFSAERTGGSVSTLTIQRTQQEDSAVYLCASRKDWNTGELFFGEGSRLTVL.

The J gene is TRBJ1-1, the V gene TRBV9; D unresolved. Germline CDR1 and CDR2: SGDLS and YYNGEE. The CDR3 is 13 amino acids. The V gene lost 3 bases and the J gene lost 6 bases, with 12 bases spanning the gap. The CDR3 sequence is CASSARVPSEAFF. In nucleotides, the CDR3 is TGTGCCAGCAGCGCACGGGTTCCATCTGAAGCTTTCTTT. Filled out from reference TRBV9 and TRBJ1-1, the complete variable domain reads DSGVTQTPKHLITATGQRVTLRCSPRSGDLSVYWYQQSLDQGLQFLIQYYNGEERAKGNILERFSAQQFPDLHSELNLSSLELGDSALYFCASSARVPSEAFFGQGTRLTVV.

This rearrangement joins TRBV19 to TRBJ1-5; 7 positions match TRBD1. V lost 6 bases to trimming and J lost 3 bases; unmatched junction nucleotides: 5. Germline V gene lookup returns CDR1 LNHDA and CDR2 SQIVND (reference sequence). The CDR3 runs to 14 residues. CDR3 coding DNA: TGTGCCAGTAGCCTAGGACAGGTCAATCAGCCCCAGCATTTT. Its translation: CASSLGQVNQPQHF.

V usage is TRBV19 and J usage is TRBJ1-5; 8 positions match TRBD1. The CDR3 sequence is 14 residues long. The germline CDR1 and CDR2 sequences are LNHDA and SQIVND (reference sequence). The junction had 5 bases not matched to a gene; V was cut back by 6 bases and J by 4 bases. CDR3 amino acids: CASRSTGENQPQHF. CDR3 DNA: TGTGCCAGTAGGTCGACAGGGGAAAATCAGCCCCAGCATTTT. The full variable domain, with the rest looked up from reference TRBV19 and TRBJ1-5, is DGGITQSPKYLFRKEGQNVTLSCEQNLNHDAMYWYRQDPGQGLRLIYYSQIVNDFQKGDIAEGYSVSREKKESFPLTVTSAQKNPTAFYLCASRSTGENQPQHFGDGTRLSIL.

This clone was seen ten or more times. The chain combines TRBV4-1 with TRBJ2-7; D perhaps matches TRBD1 (6 bases). V was cut by 4 bases and J by 0 bases, with 13 bases left in between. CDR1 is MGHRA, CDR2 YSYEKL, per germline. There are 15 residues in the CDR3. CDR3 bases: TGCGCCAGCAGCCTACAGGGAAGGAGCTCCTACGAGCAGTACTTC. Translation: CASSLQGRSSYEQYF.

This chain joins TRBV7-9 and TRBJ2-3; tentative D call: TRBD2 (7 bases). The CDR3 loop spans 17 amino acids. Germline V gene lookup returns CDR1 SEHNR and CDR2 FQNEAQ (reference sequence). V shed 5 bases and J shed 2 bases, with 20 bases lying between them. The CDR3 reads CASSQGRGGVYTDTQYF. Here the CDR3 DNA reads TGTGCCAGCAGCCAGGGAAGGGGGGGAGTGTACACAGATACGCAGTATTTT.

The chain joins TRBV29-1 to TRBJ2-7, with D unresolved. This CDR3 has 12 amino acids. V was shortened by 2 bases and J by 4 bases, with 9 bases between the two germline ends. Per the germline V gene, CDR1 is SQVTM and CDR2 is ANQGSEA. The CDR3 loop is CSVESYQYEQYF. CDR3 nucleotides: TGCAGCGTTGAATCCTATCAATACGAGCAGTACTTC.

The chain has TRBV4-1 and TRBJ2-7; 7 bases match TRBD2. Germline V gene sequence: CDR1 MGHRA, CDR2 YSYEKL. V trimming: 2 bases; J trimming: 3 bases; junction bases outside the gene matches: 7. This CDR3 comprises 15 residues. The CDR3 region is CASSQQGSGNYEQYF. The CDR3 DNA sequence: TGCGCCAGCAGCCAACAGGGAAGCGGGAACTACGAGCAGTACTTC.